This entry lists 13 T cell receptor beta chains sequenced from one sample in a study of control samples from healthy donors and cancer patients. Clones were read by immunoSEQ multiplex PCR, and TCRdb kept only the in-frame ones, dropping some. The repertoire holds some 210,000 clones, with about nine tenths as singletons. The material sequenced was blood. These receptors were taken from a man aged 25-45 years in good health.

This chain links TRBV14 with TRBJ2-5; TRBD1 or TRBD2 may be the D gene (5 bases each). The CDR3 totals 15 residues. Germline CDR1 and CDR2: SGHDN and FVKESK. Trimming pared 5 bases from V and 1 base from J, leaving 14 bases between. CDR3 DNA sequence: TGTGCCAGCAGCGTGGTAGCTGGGGGCCAAGAGACCCAGTACTTC. Residues: CASSVVAGGQETQYF. The entire variable domain, with the rest obtained from reference TRBV14 and TRBJ2-5, is as follows: EAGVTQFPSHSVIEKGQTVTLRCDPISGHDNLYWYRRVMGKEIKFLLHFVKESKQDESGMPNNRFLAERTGGTYSTLKVQPAELEDSGVYFCASSVVAGGQETQYFGPGTRLLVL.

The chain links TRBV23-1 to TRBJ1-3, with 8 bases identical to TRBD1. TRBV23-1 is an open reading frame whose function is uncertain. The CDR3 sequence is 13 residues long. V shed 7 bases, J shed 3 bases, and the junction held 2 bases outside the gene matches. The CDR3 sequence is CASTTGGGNTIYF. The CDR3 DNA reads TGCGCCAGCACAACAGGGGGTGGAAACACCATATATTTT.

The CDR3 here is CASKGARGTEAFF. For the CDR3, the DNA is TGTGCCAGCAAAGGGGCACGTGGCACTGAAGCTTTCTTT. The chain is built from TRBV27 and TRBJ1-1; D is possibly TRBD1 (5 bases). Germline V lookup: CDR1 MNHEY, CDR2 SMNVEV (reference sequence). V shed 7 bases and J shed 4 bases, with 13 bases lying between them. The length of the CDR3 is 13 residues.

The chain couples TRBV18 to TRBJ1-1, with 8 positions matching TRBD1. This CDR3 contains 15 residues. Germline values: CDR1 KGHSH, CDR2 LQKENI. V dropped 3 bases and J dropped 4; count of bases not matched to a gene: 7. CDR3 amino acids: CASSPILQGGTEAFF. In nucleotides, the CDR3 is TGTGCCAGCTCACCCATTTTACAGGGGGGCACTGAAGCTTTCTTT.

The chain links TRBV28 to TRBJ2-4; TRBD2 is a possible D gene (7 bases). This CDR3 has 16 residues. Trimming took off 6 bases at V and 2 bases at J, with 17 bases between the two ends. Germline CDR1 reads MDHEN; CDR2 reads SYDVKM. The CDR3 reads CASSPWGGQPKNIQYF. CDR3 DNA sequence: TGTGCCAGCAGCCCCTGGGGGGGGCAACCCAAAAACATTCAGTACTTC.

The chain joins TRBV29-1 to TRBJ1-4, with D perhaps TRBD1 (5 bases). There are 13 residues in the CDR3. Deletions cut 7 bases from V and 6 bases from J, with 15 bases between. The germline CDR1 and CDR2 sequences are SQVTM and ANQGSEA. As DNA, the CDR3 is TGCAGCGCCGTTCGAGGAGGGGATGAAAAACTGTTTTTT. As protein: CSAVRGGDEKLFF.

As concerns this clone: This specimen includes other DNA sequences encoding the same CDR3. The genes are TRBV12-3 or TRBV12-4 and TRBJ1-2, with no clear D. The CDR3 contains 13 residues. Trimming cost V 4 bases and J 1 base, with 7 bases left between them. In DNA form, the CDR3 reads TGTGCCAGCAGTTCCGGGATTAACTATGGCTACACCTTC. Protein sequence: CASSSGINYGYTF.

The chain has TRBV6-5 and TRBJ2-7; D uncertain. The CDR3 contains 13 residues. Trimming removed 3 bases at V and 3 bases at J, with 9 bases between. Germline CDR1 is MNHEY and CDR2 is SVGAGI. CDR3 in DNA: TGTGCCAGCAGTTATAGGGAAAACTACGAGCAGTACTTC. It encodes CASSYRENYEQYF.

The V and J genes are TRBV28 and TRBJ1-5, with TRBD1 as a possible D gene (6 bases). With 7 bases removed from V and 7 bases from J, the gap between germline ends came to 17 bases. The germline gives CDR1 MDHEN, CDR2 SYDVKM. This CDR3 is built from 14 residues. Here the CDR3 reads CASTQGGIGQPQHF. In nucleotides, the CDR3 is TGTGCCAGCACCCAAGGGGGGATCGGGCAGCCCCAGCATTTT.

The sample holds one count of this clone. The same CDR3 is also encoded by other DNA sequences in this sample. The V gene is TRBV5-1, the J gene TRBJ2-5; the match to TRBD1 covers 8 bases. The V and J ends lost 4 bases and 2 bases, in that order; junction bases with no gene match: 4. The CDR3 has 14 residues. Germline assignment: CDR1 SGHRS and CDR2 YFSETQ. The CDR3 loop is CASSLGQGQETQYF. DNA of the CDR3: TGCGCCAGCAGCCTTGGACAGGGTCAAGAGACCCAGTACTTC.

The genes are TRBV2 and TRBJ2-3; maybe TRBD1 (6 bases). The CDR3 loop spans 14 amino acids. V shed 6 bases and J shed 4 bases, with 14 bases lying between them. Germline lookup yields CDR1 SNHLY and CDR2 FYNNEI. The CDR3 region is CASSEQGVADTQYF. The CDR3 DNA reads TGTGCCAGCAGCGAACAGGGAGTCGCAGATACGCAGTATTTT. Variable domain in full (rest from reference TRBV2 and TRBJ2-3): EPEVTQTPSHQVTQMGQEVILRCVPISNHLYFYWYRQILGQKVEFLVSFYNNEISEKSEIFDDQFSVERPDGSNFTLKIRSTKLEDSAMYFCASSEQGVADTQYFGPGTRLTVL.

The gene calls are TRBV6-6 and TRBJ1-1; TRBD1 aligns across 7 bases. Germline V CDR1 and CDR2: MNHNY, SVGAGI (reference sequence). V lost 5 bases, J lost 0 bases, and 30 bases stayed unmatched. The CDR3 contains 23 residues. CDR3 amino acids: CASSPIPSPRGKTPSFVNTEAFF. CDR3 DNA sequence: TGTGCCAGCAGTCCCATACCCAGTCCCAGGGGGAAAACCCCTAGCTTCGTGAACACTGAAGCTTTCTTT.

The chain employs TRBV18 and TRBJ1-6, with 7 bases fitting TRBD1. Germline loops: CDR1 KGHSH, CDR2 LQKENI. This CDR3 contains 14 residues. Trimming cost V 9 bases and J 5 bases; bases outside gene matches: 7. CDR3 bases: TGTGCCAGTTCCCAGACAGGGAATAATTCACCCCTCCACTTT. It encodes CASSQTGNNSPLHF.